Listed here are 8 T cell receptor beta chains from one sample, sequenced in a study of shared clonotypes between healthy human individuals. Naive CD8 cells lacked CD45RO and underwent positive selection for CCR7, leaving out terminally differentiated effector memory CD45RA+ cells. TCRdb's copy holds only in-frame clones and misses some; the assay was immunoSEQ multiplex PCR. This table holds millions of clones, more than 85% found once. The specimen sequenced was naive CD8+ T cells from PBMCs. The receptors shown here come from a man younger than 30 in good health. Some clones in this sample may be carry-over from other donors' samples.

This clone was detected once. The V gene is TRBV19, the J gene TRBJ2-1; TRBD2 aligns across 8 bases. Germline V gene data show CDR1 as LNHDA and CDR2 as SQIVND (reference sequence). Trimming at V came to 0 bases and at J to 4 bases, leaving 8 bases not matched to a gene. CDR3 length: 17 amino acids. The CDR3 spells CASSIDRGAGAYNEQFF. The CDR3 DNA is TGTGCCAGTAGTATAGATCGCGGAGCGGGAGCGTACAATGAGCAGTTCTTC.

A word on this clone: The same CDR3 also results from other DNA sequences found in this sample. This chain uses TRBV9 with TRBJ2-1; D is ambiguous. Germline V gives CDR1 SGDLS, CDR2 YYNGEE. This CDR3 contains 12 residues. V gave up 0 bases and J gave up 5 bases, with 3 bases separating them. The CDR3 is CASSVAHNEQFF. In DNA form, the CDR3 reads TGTGCCAGCAGCGTAGCGCACAATGAGCAGTTCTTC.

The chain recombines TRBV15 with TRBJ2-7; D is unresolved. CDR3 length equals 14 residues. Looked up from germline, CDR1 is LNHNV and CDR2 is YYDKDF (reference sequence). V lost 5 bases to trimming and J lost 3 bases, with 14 bases between them. CDR3 protein: CATSPRYTDYEQYF. The CDR3 DNA sequence: TGTGCCACCAGCCCTAGGTATACAGACTACGAGCAGTACTTC.

CDR3 protein: CASSDSEGEYTDTQYF. CDR3 sequence (DNA): TGTGCCAGCAGTGACTCAGAGGGAGAATACACAGATACGCAGTATTTT. The V call is TRBV2, the J call TRBJ2-3, with TRBD2 as a possible D gene (5 bases). The CDR3 is made up of 16 amino acids. Trimming left V 3 bases short and J 2 bases short, with 15 bases between. Germline CDR1 is SNHLY and CDR2 is FYNNEI.

V and J are TRBV27 and TRBJ2-1; D could derive from TRBD1 or TRBD2 (5 bases each). Trimming took 4 bases from V and 4 from J, leaving 8 bases between them. CDR3 length equals 13 residues. Germline loops: CDR1 MNHEY, CDR2 SMNVEV (reference sequence). CDR3 sequence reads: CASSYGAYNEQFF. CDR3 bases: TGTGCCAGCAGTTACGGGGCGTACAATGAGCAGTTCTTC.

The rearrangement uses TRBV5-6 and TRBJ1-2, with unresolved D. The length of the CDR3 is 12 residues. The V gene lost 4 bases and the J gene lost 6 bases, with 10 bases spanning the gap. Germline V gives CDR1 SGHDT, CDR2 YYEEEE. Here the CDR3 reads CASSLGSDGYTF. The CDR3 DNA reads as TGTGCCAGCAGCCTAGGGAGTGATGGCTACACCTTC.

This clone was observed a single time. V and J are TRBV5-1 and TRBJ2-5; no clear D. Trimming left V 4 bases short and J 13 bases short, with 17 bases between. CDR3 size: 12 residues. Germline V CDR1 and CDR2: SGHRS, YFSETQ. The CDR3 loop reads CASSPAGMGWYF. The CDR3 DNA follows: TGCGCCAGCAGCCCTGCTGGGATGGGGTGGTACTTC.

CDR3 loop: CASRRVAGGPSGELFF. The CDR3 DNA reads as TGTGCCAGCAGGAGAGTAGCGGGAGGTCCCAGCGGGGAGCTGTTTTTT. This chain links TRBV27 with TRBJ2-2; 10 bases are shared with TRBD2. Germline V CDR1 and CDR2: MNHEY, SMNVEV (reference sequence). After removal of 6 bases from V and 7 bases from J, the junction contained 11 bases not matched to a gene. This CDR3 spans 16 amino acids.